A selection of T cell receptor beta chains follows, all from one sample in a study of cytomegalovirus exposure and HLA in healthy donors. TCRdb's table, derived via immunoSEQ multiplex PCR, lists solely in-frame clones and lacks some. The sample gives approximately 100,000 clones, roughly four fifths of which show up once; around 3% is in the top ten. The sequenced sample was PBMCs. These receptors came from a male donor in good health and CMV-seropositive. Both conserved end residues are part of each CDR3. Each record gives: D gene, clone size, V gene, CDR3 length, J gene, CDR3 DNA, CDR3 protein. D genes are given only for firm matches. A row's size may be missing; if present it is once, few, many or a size class.

D: NA; size: NA; V: TRBV7-3; length: 15; J: TRBJ1-1; DNA: TGTGCCAGCAGCTCACAAGGTATCCCGGGACATGAAGCTTTCTTT; CDR3: CASSSQGIPGHEAFF
D: TRBD2; size: NA; V: TRBV4-3; length: 18; J: TRBJ2-1; DNA: TGCGCCAGCAGCCAAGATACTAGCGGGGGACCCTCCTACAATGAGCAGTTCTTC; CDR3: CASSQDTSGGPSYNEQFF
D: TRBD1; size: NA; V: TRBV19; length: 15; J: TRBJ2-2; DNA: TGTGCCAGTATCGCCGGGACAGGGGGCTTACGGGAGCTGTTTTTT; CDR3: CASIAGTGGLRELFF
D: TRBD2; size: NA; V: TRBV4-3; length: 19; J: TRBJ2-6; DNA: TGCGCCAGCAGCCAGACCTCGGTAGCGGGGTTCTCTGGGGCCAACGTCCTGACTTTC; CDR3: CASSQTSVAGFSGANVLTF
D: NA; size: NA; V: TRBV4-1; length: 17; J: TRBJ2-3; DNA: TGCGCCAGCAGCCAAGCAGGGCTTTATACCCCCACAGATACGCAGTATTTT; CDR3: CASSQAGLYTPTDTQYF
D: NA; size: NA; V: TRBV7-9; length: 14; J: TRBJ2-7; DNA: TGTGCCAGCAGCTCACAGGGTCGGCTCAACGAGCAGTACTTC; CDR3: CASSSQGRLNEQYF
D: NA; size: NA; V: TRBV5-1; length: 14; J: TRBJ2-1; DNA: TGCGCCAGCAGTCCAACTGGGGGGATGGATGAGCAGTTCTTC; CDR3: CASSPTGGMDEQFF
D: NA; size: NA; V: TRBV9; length: 14; J: TRBJ1-3; DNA: TGTGCCAGCAGCGCCCAGACTGCCACAAACACCATATATTTT; CDR3: CASSAQTATNTIYF
D: TRBD1; size: once; V: TRBV6-6; length: 13; J: TRBJ2-1; DNA: TGTGCCAGCAGGGACAGGGGGCTTAATGAGCAGTTCTTC; CDR3: CASRDRGLNEQFF
D: NA; size: NA; V: TRBV7-6; length: 13; J: TRBJ1-5; DNA: TGTGCCAGCAGCTTAGGATATAGTCAGCCCCAGCATTTT; CDR3: CASSLGYSQPQHF
D: NA; size: NA; V: TRBV15; length: 14; J: TRBJ2-1; DNA: TGTGCCACCAGCAGAGACAACAGGGTTAATGAGCAGTTCTTC; CDR3: CATSRDNRVNEQFF
D: TRBD2; size: NA; V: TRBV9; length: 15; J: TRBJ2-1; DNA: TGTGCCAGCAGCGTAGGTCTAGCGGGGCGGGATGAGCAGTTCTTC; CDR3: CASSVGLAGRDEQFF
D: NA; size: NA; V: TRBV2; length: 11; J: TRBJ2-7; DNA: TGTGCCAGCAGGGACATCTACGAGCAGTACTTC; CDR3: CASRDIYEQYF
D: NA; size: NA; V: TRBV7-2; length: 14; J: TRBJ1-2; DNA: TGTGCCAGCAGCTTAGGGCTTTCAGGGGATGGCTACACCTTC; CDR3: CASSLGLSGDGYTF
D: NA; size: NA; V: TRBV5-4; length: 13; J: TRBJ2-2; DNA: TGTGCCAGCAGCTTAGGGGGTTCCGGGGAGCTGTTTTTT; CDR3: CASSLGGSGELFF
D: NA; size: NA; V: TRBV14; length: 13; J: TRBJ1-1; DNA: TGTGCCAGCAGCCAAGATCTTGACGGGGGAGCTTTCTTT; CDR3: CASSQDLDGGAFF
D: TRBD1; size: NA; V: TRBV6-5; length: 14; J: TRBJ1-2; DNA: TGTGCCAGCAGTGCGACAGGGAGAAACTATGGCTACACCTTC; CDR3: CASSATGRNYGYTF
D: TRBD2; size: few; V: TRBV7-9; length: 15; J: TRBJ2-7; DNA: TGTGCCATCTCGGGTGACACGGGAGGATCATACGAGCAGTACTTC; CDR3: CAISGDTGGSYEQYF
D: TRBD2; size: NA; V: TRBV5-4; length: 16; J: TRBJ2-7; DNA: TGTGCCAGCAGCTTGGGCGGACTAGCGGGATTGGGGGAGCAGTACTTC; CDR3: CASSLGGLAGLGEQYF
D: TRBD2; size: NA; V: TRBV5-1; length: 17; J: TRBJ2-3; DNA: TGCGCCAGCAGCTTGGGAACGACTAGCGGATTAGCGGATACGCAGTATTTT; CDR3: CASSLGTTSGLADTQYF
D: TRBD1; size: NA; V: TRBV7-8; length: 15; J: TRBJ2-7; DNA: TGTGCCAGCAGCCGCGGACAGGGTGGACCCTACGAGCAGTACTTC; CDR3: CASSRGQGGPYEQYF
D: NA; size: NA; V: TRBV19; length: 13; J: TRBJ1-1; DNA: TGTGCCAGTAGCGACGGGTTCAGGGCTGAAGCTTTCTTT; CDR3: CASSDGFRAEAFF
D: NA; size: few; V: TRBV7-2; length: 14; J: TRBJ1-5; DNA: TGTGCCAGCAGCCCGACGCGGGGAAATCAGCCCCAGCATTTT; CDR3: CASSPTRGNQPQHF
D: TRBD1; size: NA; V: TRBV16; length: 17; J: TRBJ1-1; DNA: TGTGCCAGCAGTCAGAACGACAGGGCCCCAGCGAACACTGAAGCTTTCTTT; CDR3: CASSQNDRAPANTEAFF
D: TRBD2; size: NA; V: TRBV5-1; length: 15; J: TRBJ2-7; DNA: TGCGCCAGCAGCTTGGTTCTAGCGGGGGCCTACGAGCAGTACTTC; CDR3: CASSLVLAGAYEQYF
D: NA; size: few; V: TRBV7-9; length: 15; J: TRBJ1-6; DNA: TGTGCCAGCAGCTTTCAGGGACAACTTAATTCACCCCTCCACTTT; CDR3: CASSFQGQLNSPLHF
D: TRBD1; size: NA; V: TRBV27; length: 15; J: TRBJ2-2; DNA: TGTGCCAGCAGTTCGACAGGGAGGAACACCGGGGAGCTGTTTTTT; CDR3: CASSSTGRNTGELFF
D: TRBD1; size: NA; V: TRBV9; length: 14; J: TRBJ1-4; DNA: TGTGCCAGCAGCGTCGGGGACAGTAATGAAAAACTGTTTTTT; CDR3: CASSVGDSNEKLFF
D: TRBD1; size: NA; V: TRBV6-5; length: 13; J: TRBJ1-2; DNA: TGTGCCAGCAGTTACTCTAAGGGACAGATCTACACCTTC; CDR3: CASSYSKGQIYTF
D: TRBD1; size: NA; V: TRBV6-6; length: 16; J: TRBJ2-5; DNA: TGTGCCAGCAGTTCCCCGGGACAGGCGTCACAAGAGACCCAGTACTTC; CDR3: CASSSPGQASQETQYF
D: TRBD1; size: NA; V: TRBV7-9; length: 16; J: TRBJ1-6; DNA: TGTGCCAGTAAGAACTGGGGACAGGGGGACAATTCACCCCTCCACTTT; CDR3: CASKNWGQGDNSPLHF
D: TRBD1; size: NA; V: TRBV28; length: 15; J: TRBJ2-7; DNA: TGTGCCAGCAGGCGACAGGGGACCAGCGTTGGAGAGCAGTACTTC; CDR3: CASRRQGTSVGEQYF
D: NA; size: NA; V: TRBV11-2; length: 12; J: TRBJ2-1; DNA: TGTGCCAGCGGCACTATCAACAATGAGCAGTTCTTC; CDR3: CASGTINNEQFF
D: TRBD1; size: few; V: TRBV25-1; length: 14; J: TRBJ2-5; DNA: TGTGCCAGCAGTGAATCGCAGGGGGCGGAGACCCAGTACTTC; CDR3: CASSESQGAETQYF
D: NA; size: NA; V: TRBV4-2; length: 12; J: TRBJ1-6; DNA: TGTGCCAGTTCTCGAGAGGATTCACCCCTCCACTTT; CDR3: CASSREDSPLHF
D: NA; size: NA; V: TRBV5-1; length: 16; J: TRBJ1-4; DNA: TGCGCCAGCAGCCTTGCAGGACGGGGTTTAAATGAAAAACTGTTTTTT; CDR3: CASSLAGRGLNEKLFF
D: TRBD2; size: NA; V: TRBV5-8; length: 16; J: TRBJ2-1; DNA: TGTGCCAGCAGCTCGGGGACTAGCGGGGGATACAATGAGCAGTTCTTC; CDR3: CASSSGTSGGYNEQFF
D: NA; size: NA; V: TRBV7-9; length: 13; J: TRBJ1-1; DNA: TGTGCCAGCAGCTGGTCCGGTAGCACTGAAGCTTTCTTT; CDR3: CASSWSGSTEAFF
D: NA; size: NA; V: TRBV4-1; length: 15; J: TRBJ2-3; DNA: TGCGCCAGCAGCTCAAGGGGTGACGGTTCAGATACGCAGTATTTT; CDR3: CASSSRGDGSDTQYF
D: TRBD1; size: NA; V: TRBV29-1; length: 14; J: TRBJ2-3; DNA: TGCAGCGTTGGGGGGACAGGGGCGGGGGATACGCAGTATTTT; CDR3: CSVGGTGAGDTQYF
D: NA; size: NA; V: TRBV27; length: 14; J: TRBJ2-3; DNA: TGTGCCAGCAGTTTAATAGGGGCAGCAGATACGCAGTATTTT; CDR3: CASSLIGAADTQYF
D: NA; size: NA; V: TRBV5-1; length: 14; J: TRBJ2-3; DNA: TGCGCCAGCAGAAAACAGGGAGCCACAGATACGCAGTATTTT; CDR3: CASRKQGATDTQYF
D: TRBD1; size: NA; V: TRBV19; length: 19; J: TRBJ2-7; DNA: TGTGCCAGTAGTAACCGACGACCATCCAGGGACAGGGGTTCCTACGAGCAGTACTTC; CDR3: CASSNRRPSRDRGSYEQYF
D: TRBD1; size: NA; V: TRBV25-1; length: 15; J: TRBJ1-2; DNA: TGTGCCAGCAGTGTGACAGGGCGTCAGTTCGGGGGCTACACCTTC; CDR3: CASSVTGRQFGGYTF
D: TRBD1; size: few; V: TRBV6-5; length: 14; J: TRBJ1-4; DNA: TGTGCCAGCAGTTCCGGACAGGGTGGCGAAAAACTGTTTTTT; CDR3: CASSSGQGGEKLFF
D: NA; size: NA; V: TRBV5-6; length: 12; J: TRBJ2-4; DNA: TGTGCCAGCAGCTTCCGGACTAACTTTCAGTACTTC; CDR3: CASSFRTNFQYF
D: NA; size: NA; V: TRBV19; length: 14; J: TRBJ2-5; DNA: TGTGCCAGTAGTATATCCTTCAGGGGTGAGACCCAGTACTTC; CDR3: CASSISFRGETQYF
D: NA; size: NA; V: TRBV5-1; length: 12; J: TRBJ2-7; DNA: TGCGCCAGCAGCTTGGGAACAGACGAGCAGTACTTC; CDR3: CASSLGTDEQYF
D: NA; size: NA; V: TRBV7-2; length: 11; J: TRBJ1-2; DNA: TGTGCCAGCAGCGACAACAATGGCTACACCTTC; CDR3: CASSDNNGYTF
D: NA; size: NA; V: TRBV14; length: 16; J: TRBJ2-6; DNA: TGTGCCAGCAGCCAAGTTCGGGACTCTGGGGCCAACGTCCTGACTTTC; CDR3: CASSQVRDSGANVLTF
D: TRBD2; size: NA; V: TRBV5-6; length: 16; J: TRBJ2-2; DNA: TGTGCCAGCAGCTCCCTCTCAGCGGGAGGGACCGGGGAGCTGTTTTTT; CDR3: CASSSLSAGGTGELFF
D: TRBD1; size: NA; V: TRBV19; length: 16; J: TRBJ2-2; DNA: TGTGCCAGTAGTACCAGGAGGACAGGTCACACCGGGGAGCTGTTTTTT; CDR3: CASSTRRTGHTGELFF
D: NA; size: once; V: TRBV6-5; length: 14; J: TRBJ2-3; DNA: TGTGCCAGCAGTTACAGAGCCAAGTCAGATACGCAGTATTTT; CDR3: CASSYRAKSDTQYF
D: NA; size: NA; V: TRBV5-8; length: 11; J: TRBJ2-5; DNA: TGTGCCAGCAGCCTCCGGGAGACCCAGTACTTC; CDR3: CASSLRETQYF
D: NA; size: NA; V: TRBV6-1; length: 14; J: TRBJ2-7; DNA: TGTGCCAGCAGTGTCTCTCCGTTAACCTACGAGCAGTACTTC; CDR3: CASSVSPLTYEQYF